This record covers a single TCR beta chain. These data are taken from a study of blood T cell repertoires in COVID-19. Each recovered donor of Cohort 3 presented with two negative PCRs, clearance, or symptom resolution. Clones were read by immunoSEQ multiplex PCR, and TCRdb kept only the in-frame ones, dropping some. The data contain around 150,000 clones, 85% to 90% of them singletons. J lost 2 bases, V lost 0 bases, and 11 bases had no gene match. Germline CDR1 reads ENHRY; CDR2 reads SYGVKD. The CDR3 consists of 18 residues. This receptor was taken from a woman aged 45-65 years who had recovered from COVID-19. The J gene is TRBJ2-5, the V gene TRBV10-3, with 8 positions matching TRBD2. The sequenced sample was PBMCs or T cells enriched from blood (not recorded which). The CDR3 sequence: CAISESQVVAGRQETQYF. For the CDR3, the DNA is TGTGCCATCAGTGAGTCTCAGGTAGTAGCGGGGAGGCAAGAGACCCAGTACTTC.